The clone carrying this TCR beta chain is deemed medium-sized (0.01 to 0.1%). The data were taken from a study of sequential checkpoint blockade in melanoma. Study-level information: TCRβ was sequenced from DNA of approximately 91 pretreatment tumors.

Looked up from germline, CDR1 is MGHDK and CDR2 is SYGVNS. The CDR3 is made up of 13 amino acids. Trimming took 5 bases from V and 4 from J, leaving 11 bases between them. Treatment defined: randomized to nivolumab then ipilimumab (arm A) or the reverse (arm B). Repertoires were generated with immunoSEQ multiplex PCR, while TCRdb's copy carries only in-frame clones and drops some. Among roughly 7,000 clones listed, over 25% were seen once. The chain links TRBV25-1 to TRBJ1-2, with D unclear. The material sequenced was tumor tissue (inferred from file names), taken from a patient given nivolumab and ipilimumab in sequence. This TCR derives from a human donor with melanoma. The CDR3 nucleotides are TGTGCCAGCAGTCCCGGGAGGGCCTATGGCTACACCTTC. The encoded protein is CASSPGRAYGYTF.